Here is one T cell receptor beta chain with its context. These data come from a study of blood T cell repertoires in COVID-19. Study background: Specimens from acute and convalescent COVID-19 originated in the United States, Italy and Spain. From T cells, B-cell-depleted T cells, or PBMCs came the material, which was cDNA or gDNA.

Under the authors' procedure: Using reference gene primer amplification, nucleated cell counts were estimated. Method: immunoSEQ multiplex PCR; TCRdb's copy keeps in-frame clones and lacks some. The D gene and trimming were derived from the DNA, and the V and J assignments and clone size from that table. The sample consists of 60,000 to 85,000 clones, roughly 79% of them appearing once. Germline loops: CDR1 MNHEY, CDR2 SVGAGI. Trimming removed 4 bases from V and 3 bases from J, with 9 bases in between. This CDR3 has 13 residues. The TCR comes from a woman aged 60-75 years with acute or convalescent COVID-19. Specimen: peripheral blood. This sequence joins TRBV6-5 and TRBJ1-1, with D possibly matching TRBD1 (5 bases). CDR3 region: CASSLRQHTEAFF. Written as DNA, the CDR3 is TGTGCCAGCAGTTTGAGACAGCACACTGAAGCTTTCTTT.